This T cell receptor (beta chain) was recovered during a study of blood T cells in healthy people across ages. Findings and limits, study-wide: Donors of long life had a larger count of naive CD4+ cells and greater diversity than aged donors.

From germline, CDR1 is MNHEY and CDR2 SMNVEV (reference sequence). V dropped 5 bases and J dropped 3 bases, with 38 bases sitting between them. The CDR3 consists of 22 residues. Using a J-beta primer mix together with a sample-barcoded 5' primer, a second PCR was run for about 7 to 12 cycles. TCRdb called the 5' RACE reads again in MiXCR, with one record for every CDR3 protein. The table lists 850,000 to 1,100,000 distinct CDR3 sequences, 30% to 40% of them singletons, with around 13% in the top ten. This clonotype was counted between two and nine times. The antigen remains undetermined. The source is a man between 18 and 29 years old in good health. The chain has TRBV27 and TRBJ2-7, with D tentatively TRBD1 (5 bases). Sequenced: blood. CDR3 residues: CASSVVPSTGFSHDPGYYEQYF. CDR3 DNA: TGTGCCAGCAGTGTGGTCCCAAGTACAGGTTTTTCACACGATCCAGGGTACTACGAGCAGTACTTC.